This TCR beta chain was sequenced for a study of tumor-infiltrating lymphocytes in oesophageal squamous cell carcinoma. Via MiXCR, TCRdb re-called the PCR reads, giving one row per CDR3 protein. The profile covers under 20,000 distinct CDR3 sequences, with 30% to 50% appearing a single time and under 8% taken by the ten largest. The CDR3 consists of 15 residues. By sample share, this clonotype is medium-sized (0.01 to 0.1%). The junction and the germline gene differ at one end; a read error may be behind it. This sequence was found in a male donor with esophageal squamous cell carcinoma. This chain uses TRBV12-3 or TRBV12-4 with TRBJ2-5; 8 nucleotides agree with TRBD2. The sequenced sample was blood. The CDR3 here is CASNLAGPGAETQYF. CDR3 in DNA: TGTGCCAGCAATTTAGCGGGACCAGGGGCAGAGACCCAGTACTTC.